At least ten counts were recorded for the clone carrying this TCR beta chain. The source of the sample is a study of read filtering for tumor transcriptome and immune sequencing. The V end was cut by 5 bases, the J end by 0 bases, with 24 bases between. There are 19 residues in the CDR3. The germline gives CDR1 SEHNR, CDR2 FQNEAQ (reference sequence). Molecular barcoded adaptors covering alpha/delta and beta/gamma chains were used on roughly 400 ng RNA. One entry per CDR3 protein, called by TCRdb with MiXCR from the reads. The table shows 35,000 to 40,000 distinct CDR3 sequences, with roughly 13% occurring only once.

The J gene is TRBJ2-3, the V gene TRBV7-9, with unresolved D. The TCR originated in a donor aged 40 or older with multiple myeloma. The sample comprised a population of CD138-negative cells sorted from bone marrow. CDR3 sequence reads: CASSPTIWTVYPSTDTQYF. The CDR3 region has the DNA TGTGCCAGCAGCCCGACGATTTGGACGGTCTACCCTAGCACAGATACGCAGTATTTT.